This T cell receptor beta chain stems from a study of response to subunit inactivated influenza vaccine. V was clipped by 6 bases and J by 5 bases; unmatched bases: 10. Germline-derived CDR1 and CDR2 are SNHLY and FYNNEI. The CDR3 is 15 residues long. TCRdb ran MiXCR on the RT-PCR reads and lists one entry per CDR3 protein. This sample yields some 550,000 distinct CDR3 sequences, of which roughly 23% are seen a single time; 2.5% to 3% belongs to the top ten. There are a few counts of this clonotype. The sample was also linked to a second study, of T cells expressing NK-cell markers. That report adds: TCR beta libraries carry UMIs added by 5'RACE template switching. One observes that, in a few donors, these clonotypes were also the leading ones within the CD3+CD56-NKG2C+ fraction.

V is TRBV2 and J is TRBJ1-1, with 9 bases fitting TRBD1. The sequencing used CD4+ T cells sorted from PBMCs, collected 11 to 12 days after vaccination. The TCR was taken from a man aged 50 to 59 who received an inactivated influenza vaccine. CDR3 nucleotides: TGTGCCAGCAGACGACTACAGGGGGCTGGAACTGAAGCTTTCTTT. It translates to CASRRLQGAGTEAFF.